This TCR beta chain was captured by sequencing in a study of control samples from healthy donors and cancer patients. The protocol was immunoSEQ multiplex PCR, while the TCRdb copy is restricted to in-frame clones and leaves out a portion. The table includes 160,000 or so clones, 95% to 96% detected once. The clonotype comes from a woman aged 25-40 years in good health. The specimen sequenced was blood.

The CDR3 loop is CASSTSIDQPQHF. The CDR3 region has the DNA TGCGCCAGCAGCACCTCAATAGATCAGCCCCAGCATTTT. V is TRBV5-1 and J is TRBJ1-5; no clear D. This CDR3 comprises 13 residues. Between the trimmed V and J ends, which lost 4 bases and 5 bases, there was a span of 10 bases. Germline V gene lookup returns CDR1 SGHRS and CDR2 YFSETQ. Based on the CDR3 plus reference TRBV5-1 and TRBJ1-5, the full variable domain is KAGVTQTPRYLIKTRGQQVTLSCSPISGHRSVSWYQQTPGQGLQFLFEYFSETQRNKGNFPGRFSGRQFSNSRSEMNVSTLELGDSALYLCASSTSIDQPQHFGDGTRLSIL.